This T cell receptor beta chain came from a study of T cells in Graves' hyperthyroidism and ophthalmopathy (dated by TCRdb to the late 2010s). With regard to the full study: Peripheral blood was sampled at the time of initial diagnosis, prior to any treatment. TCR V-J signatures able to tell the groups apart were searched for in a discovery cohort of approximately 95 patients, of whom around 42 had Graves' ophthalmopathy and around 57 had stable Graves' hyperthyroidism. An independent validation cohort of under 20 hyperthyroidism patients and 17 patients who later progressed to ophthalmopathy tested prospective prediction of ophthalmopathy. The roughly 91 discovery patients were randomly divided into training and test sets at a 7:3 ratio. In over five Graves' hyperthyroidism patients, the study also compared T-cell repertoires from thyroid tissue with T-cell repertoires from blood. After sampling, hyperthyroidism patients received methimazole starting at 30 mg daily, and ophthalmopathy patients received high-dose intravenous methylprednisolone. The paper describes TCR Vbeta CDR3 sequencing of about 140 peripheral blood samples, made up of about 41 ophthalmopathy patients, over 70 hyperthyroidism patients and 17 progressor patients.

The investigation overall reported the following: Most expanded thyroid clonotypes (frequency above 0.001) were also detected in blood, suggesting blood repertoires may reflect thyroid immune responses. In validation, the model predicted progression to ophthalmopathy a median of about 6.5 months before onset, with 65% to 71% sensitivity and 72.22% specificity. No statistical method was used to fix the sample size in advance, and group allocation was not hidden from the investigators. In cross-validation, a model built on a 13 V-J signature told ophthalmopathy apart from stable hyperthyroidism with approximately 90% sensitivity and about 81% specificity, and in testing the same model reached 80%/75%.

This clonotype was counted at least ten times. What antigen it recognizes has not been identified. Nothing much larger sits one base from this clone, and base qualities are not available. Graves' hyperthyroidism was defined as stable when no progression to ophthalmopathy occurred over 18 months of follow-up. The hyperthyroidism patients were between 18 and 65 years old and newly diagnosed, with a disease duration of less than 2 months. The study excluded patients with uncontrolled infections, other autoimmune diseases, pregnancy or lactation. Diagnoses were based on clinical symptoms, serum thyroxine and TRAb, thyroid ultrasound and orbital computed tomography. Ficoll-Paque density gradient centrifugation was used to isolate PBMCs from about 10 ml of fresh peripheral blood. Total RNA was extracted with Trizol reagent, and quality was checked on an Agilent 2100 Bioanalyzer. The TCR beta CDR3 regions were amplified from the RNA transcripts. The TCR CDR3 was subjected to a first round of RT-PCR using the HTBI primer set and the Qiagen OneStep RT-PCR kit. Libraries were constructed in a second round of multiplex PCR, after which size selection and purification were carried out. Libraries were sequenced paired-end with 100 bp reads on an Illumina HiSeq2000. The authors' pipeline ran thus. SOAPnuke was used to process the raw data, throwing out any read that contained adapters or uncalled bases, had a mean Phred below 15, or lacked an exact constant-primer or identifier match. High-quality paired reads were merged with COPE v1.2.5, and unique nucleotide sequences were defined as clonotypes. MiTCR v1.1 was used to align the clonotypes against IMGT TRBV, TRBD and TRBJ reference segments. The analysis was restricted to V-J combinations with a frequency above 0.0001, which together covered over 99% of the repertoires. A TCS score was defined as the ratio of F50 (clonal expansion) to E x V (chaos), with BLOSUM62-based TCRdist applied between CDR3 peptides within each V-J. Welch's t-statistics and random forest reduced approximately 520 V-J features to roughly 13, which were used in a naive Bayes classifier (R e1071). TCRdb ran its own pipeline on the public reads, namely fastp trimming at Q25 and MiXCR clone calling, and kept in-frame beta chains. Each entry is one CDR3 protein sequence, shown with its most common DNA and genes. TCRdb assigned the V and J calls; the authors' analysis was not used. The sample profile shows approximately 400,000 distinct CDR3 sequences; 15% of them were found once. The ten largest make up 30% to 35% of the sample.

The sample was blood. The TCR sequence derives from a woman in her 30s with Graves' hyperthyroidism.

CDR3 loop: CASSEKREAAGGTQYF. Here is the DNA: TGTGCCAGCAGTGAGAAGCGGGAGGCGGCGGGGGGTACGCAGTATTTT. The chain joins TRBV2 to TRBJ2-3; a stretch of 9 junction bases matches TRBD2. The CDR3 numbers 16 residues from cysteine through phenylalanine. Only the CDR3 part of the read is kept: 48 bases, read in frame from the first base. V loses 3 bases at its end and J loses 8 bases; junction bases beyond the gene matches: 12. CDR1 SNHLY and CDR2 FYNNEI are derived from the germline V gene. With all but the CDR3 taken from the reference TRBV2 and TRBJ2-3 genes, the full variable domain is: EPEVTQTPSHQVTQMGQEVILRCVPISNHLYFYWYRQILGQKVEFLVSFYNNEISEKSEIFDDQFSVERPDGSNFTLKIRSTKLEDSAMYFCASSEKREAAGGTQYFGPGTRLTVL.